Listed below are T cell receptor beta chains from one sample, sequenced in a study of CXCR3-negative and CXCR3-positive naive CD8 T cells. TCRdb re-called the 5' RACE reads, yielding one record per CDR3 amino acid sequence without DNA. The sample has 70,000 to 95,000 distinct CDR3 sequences. Sequenced: naive CXCR3- CD8+ T cells from blood. All receptors come from a human donor in good health. Some clones in this sample may be carry-over from other donors' samples. The CDR3 runs from the conserved cysteine through the conserved F or W. A clone size is listed for some rows: how often the clone was seen (once, few, many), or a class if it is expanded.

V gene	clone size	J gene	CDR3 protein
TRBV11-2	.	TRBJ2-1	CASTGEGGPVNEQFF
TRBV2	.	TRBJ2-5	CASSEVTGVQETQYF
TRBV5-1	.	TRBJ2-7	CASSFGDYEQYF
TRBV29-1	.	TRBJ1-2	CSVEGDRNGYTF
TRBV9	.	TRBJ2-2	CASSVSGTYEGDPGELFF
TRBV12-3/TRBV12-4	.	TRBJ2-1	CASSLKVDEQYF
TRBV29-1	.	TRBJ2-2	CSVEKGTTTTNTGELFF
TRBV9	.	TRBJ1-2	CASSVGEDAIVGYTF
TRBV15	.	TRBJ2-7	CATSRDRSEQYF
TRBV6-6	.	TRBJ1-5	CASSYDSLNQPQHF
TRBV28	.	TRBJ2-3	CASRLAGGGGHTQYF
TRBV29-1	.	TRBJ2-7	CSVQTGLSYEQYF
TRBV19	.	TRBJ2-7	CASRLGVTPFYEQYF
TRBV29-1	.	TRBJ2-1	CSVVTLAGGNEQFF
TRBV7-2	.	TRBJ1-1	CASSLEEGGTEAFF
TRBV4-1	.	TRBJ2-7	CASSQTSGAYEQYF
TRBV7-9	.	TRBJ1-4	CASSLPGWDEKLFF
TRBV12-3/TRBV12-4	.	TRBJ2-3	CASSLVGSGTDTQYF
TRBV12-3/TRBV12-4	.	TRBJ2-3	CASSLTRTTDTQYF
TRBV28	.	TRBJ1-2	CASKRTGNYGYTF
TRBV21-1	.	TRBJ1-1	CASSKVDQEDTEAFF
TRBV29-1	.	TRBJ2-5	CSVAPNYREGETQYF
TRBV29-1	.	TRBJ2-7	CSVEGAGNYEQYF
TRBV29-1	.	TRBJ2-3	CSVVCRDTDTQYF
TRBV12-3/TRBV12-4	.	TRBJ2-7	CASSLGRGEQYF
TRBV28	.	TRBJ1-1	CASSHDREANTEAFF
TRBV7-9	.	TRBJ1-6	CASSLVLIGDNSPLHF
TRBV11-2	medium-sized	TRBJ2-3	CASNLGGDTQYF
TRBV11-2	.	TRBJ2-7	CASSLALAYEQYF
TRBV28	.	TRBJ2-2	CASSLLRENTGELFF
TRBV28	.	TRBJ2-4	CASSFRGLNIQYF
TRBV28	.	TRBJ1-5	CASSLWTGSNQPQHF
TRBV29-1	.	TRBJ2-1	CSVEDGAENEQFF
TRBV4-1	.	TRBJ2-6	CASSQDGEFSGANVLTF
TRBV7-3	.	TRBJ2-1	CASSPPEGGYNEQFF
TRBV4-2	.	TRBJ2-7	CASSQEFPREGNEQYF
TRBV20-1	.	TRBJ2-7	CSARGGDAPYEQYF
TRBV4-1	.	TRBJ2-1	CASSQDKNEQFF
TRBV20-1	.	TRBJ2-1	CSARDATSQFNEQFF
TRBV29-1	.	TRBJ1-2	CSVLHRDGFLDYTF
TRBV20-1	.	TRBJ2-5	CSARDRDEWETQYF
TRBV28	.	TRBJ2-2	CASSYTYEGTGELFF
TRBV4-3	.	TRBJ2-1	CASSQDRDNYNEQFF
TRBV28	.	TRBJ1-5	CASIIGGGRDNQPQHF
TRBV4-1	.	TRBJ2-1	CASSVFGGGPNVNEQFF
TRBV4-3	.	TRBJ2-7	CASSQAGLAGGGRGEQYF
TRBV7-3	.	TRBJ2-7	CASSLSAGPSYEQYF
TRBV2	.	TRBJ2-3	CAIAPGTGGPDTQYF
TRBV15	.	TRBJ2-7	CATSSGHLGPYEQYF
TRBV14	.	TRBJ2-1	CASSQVWGRSSYNEQFF
TRBV29-1	.	TRBJ2-7	CSVEVWDRGYEQYF